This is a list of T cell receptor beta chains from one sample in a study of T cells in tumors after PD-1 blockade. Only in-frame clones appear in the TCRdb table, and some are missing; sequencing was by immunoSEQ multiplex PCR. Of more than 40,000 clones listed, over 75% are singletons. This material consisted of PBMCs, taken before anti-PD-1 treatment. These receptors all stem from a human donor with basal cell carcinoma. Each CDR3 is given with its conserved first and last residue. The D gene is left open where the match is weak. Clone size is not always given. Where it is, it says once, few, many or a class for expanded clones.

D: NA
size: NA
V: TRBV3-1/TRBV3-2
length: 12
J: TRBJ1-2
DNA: TGTGCCAGCAGCCAAGTCAGCGATGGCTACACCTTC
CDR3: CASSQVSDGYTF

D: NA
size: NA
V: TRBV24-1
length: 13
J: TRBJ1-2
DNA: TGTGCCACCAGTGGAGGCGGTAACTATGGCTACACCTTC
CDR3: CATSGGGNYGYTF

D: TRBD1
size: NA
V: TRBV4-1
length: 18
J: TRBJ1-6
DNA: TGCGCCAGCAGCCAGCAATTGGGTAGGGGACAGGGCGGATCACCCCTCCACTTT
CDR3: CASSQQLGRGQGGSPLHF

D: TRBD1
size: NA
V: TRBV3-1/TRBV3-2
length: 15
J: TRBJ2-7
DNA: TGTGCCAGCAGCCGAGGGACAGGGGGAACCTACGAGCAGTACTTC
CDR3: CASSRGTGGTYEQYF

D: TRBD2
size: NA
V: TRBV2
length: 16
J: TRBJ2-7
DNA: TGTGCCAGCAGTGACCTAAAGGCTAGCGGGGGCTACGAGCAGTACTTC
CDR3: CASSDLKASGGYEQYF

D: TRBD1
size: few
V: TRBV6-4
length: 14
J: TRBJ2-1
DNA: TGTGCCAGCAGCATACAGGGGGTTGGTCGAGAGCAGTTCTTC
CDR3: CASSIQGVGREQFF

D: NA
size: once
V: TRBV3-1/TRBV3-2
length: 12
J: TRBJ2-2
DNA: TGTGCCAGCAGCCCACGGCCCGGGGAGCTGTTTTTT
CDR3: CASSPRPGELFF

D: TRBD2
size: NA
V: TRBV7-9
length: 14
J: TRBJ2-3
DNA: TGTGCCAGCAGCTTTAGCGGGGTGGGAGATACGCAGTATTTT
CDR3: CASSFSGVGDTQYF

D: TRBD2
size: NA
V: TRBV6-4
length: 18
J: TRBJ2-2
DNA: TGTGCCAGCAGTGACTTACTAGCGGGGGGGCGTAGCACCGGGGAGCTGTTTTTT
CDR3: CASSDLLAGGRSTGELFF

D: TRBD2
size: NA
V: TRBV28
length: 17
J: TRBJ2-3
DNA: TGTGCCAGCAGTGAAAAGGGACTAGCAATCGTCACAGATACGCAGTATTTT
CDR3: CASSEKGLAIVTDTQYF

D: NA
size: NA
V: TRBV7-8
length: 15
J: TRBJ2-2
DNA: TGTGCCAGCAGCTTAGAACAGGGAGGCACCGGGGAGCTGTTTTTT
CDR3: CASSLEQGGTGELFF

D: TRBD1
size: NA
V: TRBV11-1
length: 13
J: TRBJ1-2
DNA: TGTGCCAGCAGCACCCGACAGGGCTATGGCTACACCTTC
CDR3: CASSTRQGYGYTF

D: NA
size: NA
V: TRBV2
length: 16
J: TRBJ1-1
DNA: TGTGCCAGCAGCTATGGGACACCGAAGGTGGGGGCCAACGCTTTCTTT
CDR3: CASSYGTPKVGANAFF

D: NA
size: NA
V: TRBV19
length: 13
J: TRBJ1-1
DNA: TGTGCCAGTAGTATCCAGCTGGCCCCTTTCCCTTTCTTT
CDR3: CASSIQLAPFPFF

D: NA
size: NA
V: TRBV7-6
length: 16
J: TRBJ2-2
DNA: TGTGCCAGCAGCTTGGGACACCGGAGCTTCACCGGGGAGCTGTTTTTT
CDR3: CASSLGHRSFTGELFF

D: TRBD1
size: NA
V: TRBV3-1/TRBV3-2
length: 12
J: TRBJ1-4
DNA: TGTGCCAGCAGGCGACAGGGGGCAAAACTGTTTTTT
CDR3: CASRRQGAKLFF

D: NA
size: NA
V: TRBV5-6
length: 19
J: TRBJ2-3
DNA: TGTGCCAGCAGCTTGGGACTGACAGCGTATTTGTCTAGCACAGATGCGCAGTATTTT
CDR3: CASSLGLTAYLSSTDAQYF

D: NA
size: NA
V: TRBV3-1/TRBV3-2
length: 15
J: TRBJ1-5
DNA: TGTGCCAGCAGCCAAGGCCGGCCAGGGTATCAGCCCCAGCATTTT
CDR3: CASSQGRPGYQPQHF

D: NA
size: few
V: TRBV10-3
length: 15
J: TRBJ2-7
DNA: TGTGCCATCAGCAGCCGGGACACCACTAACTACGAGCAGTACTTC
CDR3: CAISSRDTTNYEQYF

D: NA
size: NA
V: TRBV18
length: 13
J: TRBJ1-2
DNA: TGTGCCAGCTCACGATCTGGGGACTATGGCTACACCTTC
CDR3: CASSRSGDYGYTF

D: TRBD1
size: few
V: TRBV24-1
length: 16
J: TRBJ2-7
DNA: TGTGCCACCAGTGATCCGACAGGGGCCGCATCCCACGAGCAGTACTTC
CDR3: CATSDPTGAASHEQYF

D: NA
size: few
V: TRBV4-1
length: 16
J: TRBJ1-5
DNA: TGCGCCAGCAGCCAATTACCTCCGGACATTTACCAGCCCCAGCATTTT
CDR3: CASSQLPPDIYQPQHF

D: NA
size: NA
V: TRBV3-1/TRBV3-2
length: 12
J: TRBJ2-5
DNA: TGTGCCAGCAGCCAACTACAAGAGACCCAGTACTTC
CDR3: CASSQLQETQYF

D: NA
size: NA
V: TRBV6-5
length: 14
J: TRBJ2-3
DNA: TGTGCCAGCTCGCCGAATCAGGTCTCAGATACGCAGTATTTT
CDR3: CASSPNQVSDTQYF

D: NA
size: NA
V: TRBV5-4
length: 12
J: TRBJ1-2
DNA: TGTGCCAGCAGCTTTCCTCCGGGTCGAGTCACCTTC
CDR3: CASSFPPGRVTF

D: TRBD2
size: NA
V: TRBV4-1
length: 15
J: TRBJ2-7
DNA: TGCGCCAGCAGCCCTCTAGCGGGGGGGACCTACGAGCAGTACTTC
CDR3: CASSPLAGGTYEQYF

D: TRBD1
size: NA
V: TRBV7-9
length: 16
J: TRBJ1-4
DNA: TGTGCCAGCAGCTTAAAAACGACAGGGGCCAATGAAAAACTGTTTTTT
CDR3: CASSLKTTGANEKLFF

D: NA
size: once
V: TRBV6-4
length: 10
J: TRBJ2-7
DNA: TGTGCCAGCAGGGGGAACGAGCAGTACTTC
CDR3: CASRGNEQYF

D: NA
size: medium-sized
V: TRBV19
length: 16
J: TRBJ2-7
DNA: TGTGCCAGTAGTATAGATAAGGGACACCCTTCCTACGAGCAGTACTTC
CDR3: CASSIDKGHPSYEQYF

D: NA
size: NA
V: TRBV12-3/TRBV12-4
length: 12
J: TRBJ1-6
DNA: TGTGCCAGCAGTTTACAACTTTCACCCCTCCACTTT
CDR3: CASSLQLSPLHF

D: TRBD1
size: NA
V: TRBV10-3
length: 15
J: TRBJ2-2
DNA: TGTGCCATCAGTAGACAGGGGGCTAACACCGGGGAGCTGTTTTTT
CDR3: CAISRQGANTGELFF

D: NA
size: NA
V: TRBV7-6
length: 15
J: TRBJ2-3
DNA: TGTGCCAGCAGCAGGGCCAGGACGAGCACAGATACGCAGTATTTT
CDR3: CASSRARTSTDTQYF

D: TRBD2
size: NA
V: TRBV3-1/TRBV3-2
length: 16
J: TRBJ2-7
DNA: TGTGCCAGCAGCCAGGGGACTAGCTGGGATCGGTTCGAGCAGTACTTC
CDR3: CASSQGTSWDRFEQYF

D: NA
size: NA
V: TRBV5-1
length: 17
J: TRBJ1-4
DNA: TGCGCCAGCAGCCCTGCCCCAAACACAGCAACTAATGAAAAACTGTTTTTT
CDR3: CASSPAPNTATNEKLFF

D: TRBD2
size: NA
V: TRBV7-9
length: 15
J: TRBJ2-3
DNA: TGTGCCAGCAGCCCGGGGGGGTTCGGCGCAGATACGCAGTATTTT
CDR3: CASSPGGFGADTQYF

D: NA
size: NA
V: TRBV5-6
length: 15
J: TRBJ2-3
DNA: TGTGCCAGCAGCTTGAAGAGCGGGTACACAGATACGCAGTATTTT
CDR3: CASSLKSGYTDTQYF

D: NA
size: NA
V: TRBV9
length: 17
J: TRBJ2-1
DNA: TGTGCCAGCAGCTTCCTCCCCAGTAGGGGCTCCTACAATGAGCAGTTCTTC
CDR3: CASSFLPSRGSYNEQFF

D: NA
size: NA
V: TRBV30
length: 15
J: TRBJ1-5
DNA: TGTGCCTGGAATGGAGCGGGGTACAGCAAAGAGCCCCAGCATTTT
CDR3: CAWNGAGYSKEPQHF

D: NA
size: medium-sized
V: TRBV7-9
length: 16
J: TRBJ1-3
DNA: TGTGCCAGCAGCGCCAGTCTGACCGTCTCTGGAAACACCATATATTTT
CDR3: CASSASLTVSGNTIYF

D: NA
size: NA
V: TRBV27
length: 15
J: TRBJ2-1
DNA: TGTGCCAGCAGTCGGACAGGGACTAACTACAATGAGCAGTTCTTC
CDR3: CASSRTGTNYNEQFF

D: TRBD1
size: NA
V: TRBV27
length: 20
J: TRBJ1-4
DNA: TGTGCCAGCAGTCCAACGCTCATCCCGGGACAGGGGGCAACTAATGAAAAACTGTTTTTT
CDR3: CASSPTLIPGQGATNEKLFF

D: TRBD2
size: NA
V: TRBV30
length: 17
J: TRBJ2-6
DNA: TGTGCCTGGAGTCGGAGCGGGGGGGCGTCTGGGGCCAACGTCCTGACTTTC
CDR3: CAWSRSGGASGANVLTF

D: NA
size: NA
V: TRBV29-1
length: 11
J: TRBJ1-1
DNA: TGCAGCGTTGAAAGGCTTATTGAAGCTTTCTTT
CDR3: CSVERLIEAFF

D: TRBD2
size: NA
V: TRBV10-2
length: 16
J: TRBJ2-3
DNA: TGCGCCAGCAGTGAGGGGCTAGCGGGGAGCACAGATACGCAGTATTTT
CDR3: CASSEGLAGSTDTQYF

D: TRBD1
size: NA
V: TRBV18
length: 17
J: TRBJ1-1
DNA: TGTGCCAGCTCACCACCCAGGGGGGCCCAAGAGGACACTGAAGCTTTCTTT
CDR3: CASSPPRGAQEDTEAFF

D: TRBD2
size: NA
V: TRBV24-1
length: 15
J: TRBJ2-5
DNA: TGTGCCACCAGTGACTCACTAGCGGCCCAAGAGACCCAGTACTTC
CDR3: CATSDSLAAQETQYF

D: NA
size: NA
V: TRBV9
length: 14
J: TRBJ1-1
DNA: TGTGCCAGCAGCCCCCGGGGAAGGGACACTGAAGCTTTCTTT
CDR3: CASSPRGRDTEAFF

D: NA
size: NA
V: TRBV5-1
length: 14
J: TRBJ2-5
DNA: TGCGCCAGCGGGGCGGGGGCTGGCCAAGAGACCCAGTACTTC
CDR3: CASGAGAGQETQYF

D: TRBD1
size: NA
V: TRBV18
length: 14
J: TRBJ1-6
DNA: TGTGCCAGCTCCCCCCCGGGACAGAATTCACCCCTCCACTTT
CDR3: CASSPPGQNSPLHF

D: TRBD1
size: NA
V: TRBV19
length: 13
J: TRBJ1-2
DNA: TGTGCCAGTTCGGGACAGGCTAACTATGGCTACACCTTC
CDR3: CASSGQANYGYTF

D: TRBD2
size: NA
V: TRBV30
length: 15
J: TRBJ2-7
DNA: TGTGCCTGGACCGGGACTAGCGGGGATTCCTACGAGCAGTACTTC
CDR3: CAWTGTSGDSYEQYF

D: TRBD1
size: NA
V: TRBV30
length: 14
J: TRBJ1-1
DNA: TGTGCCTCTAAGCGGGACAGGGGAAAACGTGAAGCTTTCTTT
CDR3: CASKRDRGKREAFF

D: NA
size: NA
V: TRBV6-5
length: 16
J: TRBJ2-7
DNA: TGTGCCAGCAGTTACTCGAGGGGCCTGGGCTCCTACGAGCAGTACTTC
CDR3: CASSYSRGLGSYEQYF

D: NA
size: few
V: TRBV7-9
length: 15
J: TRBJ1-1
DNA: TGTGCCAGCAGCTTAGCGGGCATGTGGAACACTGAAGCTTTCTTT
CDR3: CASSLAGMWNTEAFF